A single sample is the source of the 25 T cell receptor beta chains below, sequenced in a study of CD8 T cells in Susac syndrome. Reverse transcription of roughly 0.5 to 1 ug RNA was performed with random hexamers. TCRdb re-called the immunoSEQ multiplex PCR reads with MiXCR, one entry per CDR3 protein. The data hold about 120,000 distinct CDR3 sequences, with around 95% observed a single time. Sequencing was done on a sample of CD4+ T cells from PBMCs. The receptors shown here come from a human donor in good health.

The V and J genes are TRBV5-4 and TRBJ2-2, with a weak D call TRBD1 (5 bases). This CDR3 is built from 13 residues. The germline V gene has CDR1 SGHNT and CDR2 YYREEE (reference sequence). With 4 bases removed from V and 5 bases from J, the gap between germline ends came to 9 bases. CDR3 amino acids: CASSPDTTGELFF. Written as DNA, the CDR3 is TGTGCCAGCAGCCCGGACACTACCGGGGAGCTGTTTTTT.

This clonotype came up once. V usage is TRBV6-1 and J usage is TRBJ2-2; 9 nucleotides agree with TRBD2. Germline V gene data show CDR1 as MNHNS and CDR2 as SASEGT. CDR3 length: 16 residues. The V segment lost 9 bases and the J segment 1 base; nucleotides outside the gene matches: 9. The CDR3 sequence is CASSTGTSLNTGELFF. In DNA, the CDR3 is TGTGCCAGTTCGACGGGGACTAGCTTGAACACCGGGGAGCTGTTTTTT.

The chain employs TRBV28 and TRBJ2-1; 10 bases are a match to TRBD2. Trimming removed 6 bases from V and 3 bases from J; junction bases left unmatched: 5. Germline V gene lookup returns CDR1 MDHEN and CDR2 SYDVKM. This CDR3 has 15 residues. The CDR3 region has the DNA TGTGCCAGCAGCTCTAGCGGGAGCGTCTACAATGAGCAGTTCTTC. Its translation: CASSSSGSVYNEQFF.

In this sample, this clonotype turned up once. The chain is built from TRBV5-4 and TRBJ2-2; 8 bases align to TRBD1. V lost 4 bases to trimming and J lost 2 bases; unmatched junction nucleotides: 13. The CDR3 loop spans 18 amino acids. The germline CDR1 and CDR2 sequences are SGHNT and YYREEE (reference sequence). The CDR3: CASSTDITGQGNTGELFF. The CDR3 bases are TGTGCCAGCAGCACAGACATAACAGGACAGGGAAACACCGGGGAGCTGTTTTTT.

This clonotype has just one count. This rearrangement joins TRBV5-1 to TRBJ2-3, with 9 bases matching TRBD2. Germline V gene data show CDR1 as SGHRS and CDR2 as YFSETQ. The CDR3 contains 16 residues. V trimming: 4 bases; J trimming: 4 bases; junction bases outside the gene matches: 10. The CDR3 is CASSPSAGGTPDTQYF. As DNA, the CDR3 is TGCGCCAGCAGCCCCTCGGCGGGAGGGACCCCAGATACGCAGTATTTT.

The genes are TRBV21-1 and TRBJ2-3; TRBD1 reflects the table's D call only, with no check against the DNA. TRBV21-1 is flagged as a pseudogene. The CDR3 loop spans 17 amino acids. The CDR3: CASSKRGQGRRTDTQYF. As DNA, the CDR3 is TGTGCCAGCAGCAAACGGGGCCAGGGAAGGAGAACAGATACGCAGTATTTT.

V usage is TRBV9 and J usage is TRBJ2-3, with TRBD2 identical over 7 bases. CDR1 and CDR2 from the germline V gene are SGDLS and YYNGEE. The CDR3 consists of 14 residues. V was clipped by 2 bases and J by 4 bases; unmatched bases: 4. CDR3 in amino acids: CASSVGLAADTQYF. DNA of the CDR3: TGTGCCAGCAGCGTCGGGCTAGCGGCAGATACGCAGTATTTT.

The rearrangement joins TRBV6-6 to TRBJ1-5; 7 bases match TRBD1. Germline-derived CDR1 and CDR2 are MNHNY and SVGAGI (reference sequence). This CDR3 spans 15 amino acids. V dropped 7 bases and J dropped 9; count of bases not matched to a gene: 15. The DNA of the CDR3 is TGTGCCAGCACAAACCGGGAAGGGGGCGGTGGGCCCCAGCATTTT. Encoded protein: CASTNREGGGGPQHF.

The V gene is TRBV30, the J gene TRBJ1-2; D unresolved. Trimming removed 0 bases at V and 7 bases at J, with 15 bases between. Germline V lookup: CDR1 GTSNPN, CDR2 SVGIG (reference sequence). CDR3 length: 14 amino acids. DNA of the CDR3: TGTGCCTGGAGTGTAGCGGCGGAAAAAGTTGGCTACACCTTC. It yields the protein CAWSVAAEKVGYTF.

CDR3 amino acids: CSAHQGGSNQPQHF. CDR3 DNA sequence: TGCAGTGCTCACCAGGGAGGAAGCAATCAGCCCCAGCATTTT. This chain links TRBV20-1 with TRBJ1-5; tentatively, D is TRBD1 (5 bases). Germline V gives CDR1 DFQATT, CDR2 SNEGSKA (reference sequence). V shed 5 bases and J shed 1 base, with 12 bases lying between them. The CDR3 has 14 amino acids.

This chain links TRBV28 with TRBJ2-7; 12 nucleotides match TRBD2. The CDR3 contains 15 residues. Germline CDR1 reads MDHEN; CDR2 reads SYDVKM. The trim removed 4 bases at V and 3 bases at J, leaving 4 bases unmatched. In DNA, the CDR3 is TGTGCCAGCAGTTCTAGCGGGGGGGCCGGCTACGAGCAGTACTTC. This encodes CASSSSGGAGYEQYF.

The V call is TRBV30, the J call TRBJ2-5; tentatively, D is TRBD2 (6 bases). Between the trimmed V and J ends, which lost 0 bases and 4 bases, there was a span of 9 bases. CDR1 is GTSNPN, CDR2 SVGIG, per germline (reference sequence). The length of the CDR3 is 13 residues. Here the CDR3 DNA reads TGTGCCTGGAGTGTAGGAGGGAGAGAGACCCAGTACTTC. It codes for CAWSVGGRETQYF.

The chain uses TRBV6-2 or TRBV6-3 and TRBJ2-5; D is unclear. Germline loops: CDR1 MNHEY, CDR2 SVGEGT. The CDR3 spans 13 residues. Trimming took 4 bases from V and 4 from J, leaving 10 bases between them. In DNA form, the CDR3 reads TGTGCCAGCAGTTCAGACTTGCGAGAGACCCAGTACTTC. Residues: CASSSDLRETQYF.

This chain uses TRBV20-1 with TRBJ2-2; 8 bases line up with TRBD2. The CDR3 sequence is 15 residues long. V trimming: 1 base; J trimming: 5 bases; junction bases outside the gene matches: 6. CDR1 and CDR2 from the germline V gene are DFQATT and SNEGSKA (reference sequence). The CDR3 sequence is CSARAFGGRTGELFF. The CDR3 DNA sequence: TGCAGTGCTAGAGCGTTTGGCGGGAGGACCGGGGAGCTGTTTTTT.

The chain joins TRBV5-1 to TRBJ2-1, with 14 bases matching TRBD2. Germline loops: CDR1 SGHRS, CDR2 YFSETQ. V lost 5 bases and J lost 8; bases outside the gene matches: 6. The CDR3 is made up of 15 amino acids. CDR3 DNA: TGCGCCAGCAGGCCTTCGGGACTAGCGGGGGATGAGCAGTTCTTC. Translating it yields CASRPSGLAGDEQFF.

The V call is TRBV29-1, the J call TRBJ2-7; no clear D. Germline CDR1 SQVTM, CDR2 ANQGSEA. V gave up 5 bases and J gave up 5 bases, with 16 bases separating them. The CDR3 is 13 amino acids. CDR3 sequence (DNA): TGCAGCGTTAGGAGCCTAGACCGGGACGAGCAGTACTTC. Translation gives CSVRSLDRDEQYF.

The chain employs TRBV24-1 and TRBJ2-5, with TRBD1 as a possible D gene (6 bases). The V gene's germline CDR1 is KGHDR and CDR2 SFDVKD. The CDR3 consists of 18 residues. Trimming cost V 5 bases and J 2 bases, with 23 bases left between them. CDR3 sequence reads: CATSGGRYDSQPQETQYF. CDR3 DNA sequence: TGTGCCACCAGTGGGGGGCGTTACGATAGCCAGCCTCAAGAGACCCAGTACTTC.

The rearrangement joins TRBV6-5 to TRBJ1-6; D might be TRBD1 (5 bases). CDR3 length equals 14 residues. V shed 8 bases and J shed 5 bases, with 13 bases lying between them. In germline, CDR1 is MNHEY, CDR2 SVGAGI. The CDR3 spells CASRGASDNSPLHF. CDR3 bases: TGTGCCAGCCGAGGGGCTTCGGATAATTCACCCCTCCACTTT.

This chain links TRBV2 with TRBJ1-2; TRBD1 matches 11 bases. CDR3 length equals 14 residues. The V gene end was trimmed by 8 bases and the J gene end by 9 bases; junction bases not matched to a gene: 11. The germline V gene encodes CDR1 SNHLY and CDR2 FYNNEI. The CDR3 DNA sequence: TGTGCCAGCCCCTCGGGGACAGGGGGATTGCGCTACACCTTC. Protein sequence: CASPSGTGGLRYTF.

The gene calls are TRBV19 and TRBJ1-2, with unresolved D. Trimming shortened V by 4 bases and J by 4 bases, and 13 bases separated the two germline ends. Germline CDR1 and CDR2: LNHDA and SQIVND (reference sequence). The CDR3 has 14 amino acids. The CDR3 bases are TGTGCCAGTAGTAGGCTTGAGGACCTCTATGGCTACACCTTC. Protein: CASSRLEDLYGYTF. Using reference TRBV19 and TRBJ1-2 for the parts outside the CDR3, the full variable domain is DGGITQSPKYLFRKEGQNVTLSCEQNLNHDAMYWYRQDPGQGLRLIYYSQIVNDFQKGDIAEGYSVSREKKESFPLTVTSAQKNPTAFYLCASSRLEDLYGYTFGSGTRLTVV.

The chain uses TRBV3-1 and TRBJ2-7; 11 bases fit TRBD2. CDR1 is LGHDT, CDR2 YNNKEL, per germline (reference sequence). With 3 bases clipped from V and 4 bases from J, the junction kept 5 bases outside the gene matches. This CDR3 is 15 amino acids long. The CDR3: CASSQTSGVEYEQYF. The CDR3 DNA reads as TGTGCCAGCAGCCAGACTAGCGGGGTCGAATACGAGCAGTACTTC.

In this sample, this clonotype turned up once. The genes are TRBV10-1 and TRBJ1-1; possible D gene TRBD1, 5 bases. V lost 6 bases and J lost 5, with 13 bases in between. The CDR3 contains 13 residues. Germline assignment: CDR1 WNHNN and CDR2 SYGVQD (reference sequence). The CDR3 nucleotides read TGCGCCAGCAGGCGGGGGGAAGGTACTGAAGCTTTCTTT. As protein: CASRRGEGTEAFF.

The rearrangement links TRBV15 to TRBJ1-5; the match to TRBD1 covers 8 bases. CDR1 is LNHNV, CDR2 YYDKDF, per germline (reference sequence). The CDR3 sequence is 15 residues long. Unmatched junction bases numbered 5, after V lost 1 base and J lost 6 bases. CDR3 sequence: CATSRALTGGQPQHF. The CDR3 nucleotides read TGTGCCACCAGCAGAGCTCTTACAGGGGGTCAGCCCCAGCATTTT.

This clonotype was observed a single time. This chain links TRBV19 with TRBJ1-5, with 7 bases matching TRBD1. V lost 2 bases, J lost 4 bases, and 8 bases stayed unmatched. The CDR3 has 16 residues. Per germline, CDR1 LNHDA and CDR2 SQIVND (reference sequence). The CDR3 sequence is CASSIWRGQGNQPQHF. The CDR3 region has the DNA TGTGCCAGTAGTATATGGAGGGGGCAGGGGAATCAGCCCCAGCATTTT.

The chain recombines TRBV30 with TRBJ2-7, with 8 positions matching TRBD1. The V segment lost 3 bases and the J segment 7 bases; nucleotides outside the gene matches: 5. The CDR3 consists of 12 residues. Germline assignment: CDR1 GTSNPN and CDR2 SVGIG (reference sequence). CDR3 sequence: CAWRQGDREQYF. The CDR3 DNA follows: TGTGCCTGGAGACAGGGGGACAGAGAGCAGTACTTC.